This T cell receptor beta chain was identified during a study of human T cells and chemical hapten exposure. For the study at large: Upper inner arm skin measuring approximately 2 cm by approximately 2 cm received 2% DPC for sensitization. 0.01% DPC was applied to the upper back in patch tests, which were read at 6 days. Among samples, TCR yields varied mainly because of small differences in pooled library volume. General study points: Counts of TCRs expanded at PT1 correlated positively with patch test score.

As for time point: pre-sensitization, week 0. Noted treatment: therapeutic diphenylcyclopropenone sensitization with weekly scalp DPC. This clonotype was recorded at least ten times. Antigen unknown. The CDR3 totals 15 residues. Trimming left V 4 bases short and J 5 bases short, with 17 bases between. Germline CDR1 SGHDN, CDR2 FVKESK. Each CDR3 protein gets one entry after TCRdb re-called the RACE reads with MiXCR. The table lists over 300,000 distinct CDR3 sequences, approximately 5% of them singletons. The V and J genes are TRBV14 and TRBJ2-5; maybe TRBD2 (6 bases). The sample here was whole blood, taken in connection with sensitization to the hapten diphenylcyclopropenone (DPC). The sequence was obtained from a woman aged 45-59 years with alopecia areata. Some clones in this sample may be carry-over from other donors' samples. The CDR3 loop reads CASSPQGFRGETQYF. The DNA of the CDR3 is TGTGCCAGCAGCCCCCAAGGGTTTCGGGGGGAGACCCAGTACTTC.